This TCR beta chain was profiled in a study of cytomegalovirus exposure and HLA in healthy donors. Study in general: Earlier work reported 100 million or so unique TCR beta sequences from about 190 million T cells. Broader study findings: Later, an analysis found that common viral pathogens appeared to be linked with several of the most significant clusters.

It was with 60 Vbeta and 13 Jbeta primers that the PCR ran. The method was immunoSEQ multiplex PCR; TCRdb's version includes in-frame clones alone and lacks a portion of them. This sample has around 190,000 clones, with around 79% found just once. The CDR3 has 13 amino acids. Looked up from germline, CDR1 is SEHNR and CDR2 is FQNEAQ (reference sequence). Deletions cut 4 bases from V and 4 bases from J, with 8 bases between. Notes on this clone: The target antigen is unknown.

This sequence was found in a woman in her fifties or sixties in good health and CMV-seronegative. The rearrangement uses TRBV7-9 and TRBJ1-5; the D gene is possibly TRBD1 (6 bases). The specimen was PBMCs. The CDR3 loop reads CASSSGQNQPQHF. The CDR3 region has the DNA TGTGCCAGCAGCTCAGGACAGAATCAGCCCCAGCATTTT.